This TCR beta chain was profiled in a study of identical twins (dated by TCRdb to the mid-2010s). At the level of the whole study: To test whether fetal clonotypes persist, this study deep-sequenced TCR alpha and beta repertoires from monozygotic twins, from unrelated adults of various ages, and from cord blood. To rule out contamination, replicate twin experiments were performed at different times with different library preparation protocols. Overall study outcomes, separate from this receptor: Excess twin sharing in beta out-of-frame sequences was weaker because fewer shared sequences lowered the signal-to-noise ratio. Fewer insertions were carried by abundant cord blood beta clonotypes, a similar but weaker trend appeared in young adult naive repertoires, and no such trend appeared in memory repertoires. Out-of-frame TCR alpha sequences shared between twins showed an excess of low generation-probability sequences compared with coincidental sharing between unrelated individuals. Because the same donors could not be followed over many years, the conclusions relied on cross-sectional statistical analysis. Zero-insertion analyses could be partly confounded by invariant T cells such as MAIT and iNKT, though diverse VJ usage argued against such confounding for most clonotypes. In monozygotic twins, out-of-frame TCR alpha sharing was systematically underestimated by recombination models, although the models agreed with sharing between unrelated individuals.

Relative to germline, V is 3 bases shorter and J is 5 bases shorter, with 11 bases between their ends. The CDR3 numbers 13 residues from cysteine through phenylalanine. Just CDR3 DNA is preserved here, 39 bases in frame from base 1. CDR1 and CDR2 are drawn from the germline V gene: SGHAT, FQNNGV. Every donor in the study was a healthy Caucasian. The twin cohort consisted of three pairs of female monozygotic twins, all aged about 18 to 29 years. The RNA used for TCR libraries was isolated from peripheral blood mononuclear cells. Preparation of the library involved 5' RACE. Sequenced on an Illumina HiSeq 2000. A universal primer binding site was added through template switching, and the final cDNA carried a unique molecular identifier so that TCR cDNA molecules could be counted accurately. Specific primers in the conserved constant-segment region were used to synthesize first-strand cDNA for TCR alpha and beta chains. To control for contamination, each cDNA library was double barcoded with a SMART-Mk sample barcode plus Illumina barcodes. TruSeq adapter sequences along with Illumina sample barcodes were introduced in two successive PCR steps. Sequencing of the TCR alpha and beta cDNA libraries was done on the Illumina HiSeq platform using custom primers. The authors' pipeline ran thus. Raw reads were processed with MiGEC to extract unique molecular identifiers, and MiXCR was used to determine CDR3 positions. For each individual, recombination models were inferred using an EM algorithm with the repgenHMM and IGoR tools. Shared clonotype analysis was performed with the tcR package in R, normalizing sharing by the product of cloneset sizes. To study raw recombination without the effects of thymic and clonal selection, out-of-frame nonproductive sequences were analyzed. TCRdb reprocessing: public reads trimmed at Q25 with fastp, clones called with MiXCR, in-frame beta chains kept. When rows share a CDR3 protein, they turn into one entry using the most common DNA and genes. The authors' filters were not applied to this entry. In this sample the table shows about 890,000 distinct CDR3 sequences, 9% to 15% of which occur a single time. The leading ten clones occupy about 1.5% of the sample.

This clonotype was seen more than once but under ten times. No antigen is known for it. There are no base qualities to consult, and no much larger clone falls within one base. The same sample was also used in a study of yellow fever vaccine responses in identical twins. The second source states: The T cell response to vaccination in identical twins was reported by the authors to appear partly convergent and partly personalized. The study precisely tracked vaccine-responding T cell clones in identical twins.

Sequenced: PBMCs. This receptor was identified in a young woman in good health. This receptor chain uses TRBV11-2 and TRBJ2-7, with the D gene call left open. The CDR3 in this case is CASSFSEGNEQYF. The DNA is as follows: TGTGCCAGCAGCTTCTCAGAAGGGAACGAGCAGTACTTC.